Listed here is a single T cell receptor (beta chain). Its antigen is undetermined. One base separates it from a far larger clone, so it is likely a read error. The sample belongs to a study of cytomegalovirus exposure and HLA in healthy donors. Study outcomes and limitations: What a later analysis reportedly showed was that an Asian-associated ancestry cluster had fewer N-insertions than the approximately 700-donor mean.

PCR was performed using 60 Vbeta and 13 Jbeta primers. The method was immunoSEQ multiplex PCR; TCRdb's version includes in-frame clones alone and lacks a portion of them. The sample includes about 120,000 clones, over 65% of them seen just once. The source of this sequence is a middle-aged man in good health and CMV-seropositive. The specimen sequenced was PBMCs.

The CDR3 nucleotides read TGTGCCAGCAGCTTTGGGACAGGGGGTGTCAACGAGCAGTACTTC. Its translation: CASSFGTGGVNEQYF. V gene TRBV5-6 combines with J gene TRBJ2-7, with 11 bases fitting TRBD1. V lost 2 bases to trimming and J lost 5 bases; unmatched junction nucleotides: 6. This CDR3 has 15 amino acids. The germline gives CDR1 SGHDT, CDR2 YYEEEE.